The 15 T cell receptor beta chains presented below share a single source sample, sequenced in a study of cytomegalovirus exposure and HLA in healthy donors. Amplification used 60 Vbeta primers and 13 Jbeta primers. Produced via immunoSEQ multiplex PCR; TCRdb's table is partial and in-frame only. The sample lists under 100,000 clones; 60% to 85% were seen once. The sequencing input was PBMCs. These receptors were collected from a boy aged 5-17 years in good health and CMV-seronegative.

The table lists this clone with a count of one. The V call is TRBV21-1, the J call TRBJ1-1; the table calls TRBD1, which could not be checked here. TRBV21-1 is a known pseudogene. The CDR3 runs 18 residues. The CDR3 reads CASSKEDKQQAMNTEAFF. CDR3 nucleotides: TGTGCCAGCAGCAAAGAAGATAAACAGCAAGCTATGAACACTGAAGCTTTCTTT.

The V gene is TRBV7-3, the J gene TRBJ1-1, with a tentative D call TRBD1 (6 bases). Germline V gene lookup returns CDR1 SGHTA and CDR2 FQGTGA. The V gene lost 3 bases and the J gene lost 1 base, with 6 bases spanning the gap. CDR3 length: 13 amino acids. The CDR3 DNA reads TGTGCCAGCAGCTTGACAGGGAACACTGAAGCTTTCTTT. Translated, it gives CASSLTGNTEAFF.

V is TRBV25-1 and J is TRBJ2-7; TRBD2 agrees at 8 bases. Germline-derived CDR1 and CDR2 are MGHDK and SYGVNS. Trimming took 8 bases from V and 2 from J; bases not matched to a gene: 11. CDR3 length equals 15 residues. The CDR3 coding sequence is TGTGCCAGCGCCCCGCCGGGAGGGATCCCCTACGAGCAGTACTTC. Protein product: CASAPPGGIPYEQYF.

The chain carries TRBV7-8 and TRBJ1-1; a weak D match, TRBD1 (5 bases). The CDR3 consists of 16 residues. Germline V gene data show CDR1 as SGHVS and CDR2 as FQNEAQ. Trimming took 4 bases from V and 4 from J, leaving 19 bases between them. The CDR3 reads CASSYALGAVGTEAFF. The CDR3, as DNA: TGTGCCAGCAGCTATGCCCTAGGGGCGGTTGGCACTGAAGCTTTCTTT.

CDR3: CASSRYPGTENTEAFF. The CDR3, as DNA: TGTGCCAGCAGCCGATACCCCGGGACAGAGAACACTGAAGCTTTCTTT. This chain joins TRBV5-5 and TRBJ1-1, with TRBD1 matching over 7 bases. The CDR3 sequence is 16 residues long. J gave up 1 base and V 4 bases, and 10 bases lay outside the gene matches. Germline CDR1 is SGHKS and CDR2 is YYEKEE (reference sequence).

This chain joins TRBV7-2 and TRBJ2-3; tentatively, D is TRBD2 (6 bases). The CDR3 is 13 amino acids. In germline, CDR1 is SGHTA, CDR2 FQGNSA. Trimming cost V 6 bases and J 8 bases, with 15 bases left between them. CDR3 protein: CASRRLGGPTQYF. The CDR3 DNA sequence: TGTGCCAGCAGGCGGCTGGGGGGACCTACGCAGTATTTT.

The sample holds one count of this clone. The genes are TRBV18 and TRBJ1-6; D is possibly TRBD1 (5 bases). CDR1 KGHSH and CDR2 LQKENI come from the germline V gene. The V end was cut by 6 bases, the J end by 9 bases, with 15 bases between. The CDR3 loop spans 14 amino acids. The chain's CDR3 is CASSSQTGVSPLHF. The CDR3 DNA reads as TGTGCCAGCTCTTCTCAGACGGGGGTTTCACCCCTCCACTTT.

This clone was seen a few times. The chain combines TRBV7-2 with TRBJ2-7, with 13 bases aligning to TRBD2. V gave up 4 bases and J gave up 4 bases; unmatched junction bases: 7. CDR3 length: 16 amino acids. Germline lookup yields CDR1 SGHTA and CDR2 FQGNSA. CDR3 amino acids: CASSSRTSGSRYEQYF. The CDR3 DNA reads TGTGCCAGCAGCTCAAGGACTAGCGGGAGCCGGTACGAGCAGTACTTC.

The genes are TRBV14 and TRBJ1-2; 8 bases are a match to TRBD1. The CDR3 loop spans 15 amino acids. V dropped 2 bases and J dropped 3; count of bases not matched to a gene: 5. Germline V lookup: CDR1 SGHDN, CDR2 FVKESK. CDR3: CASSQQMTGDYGYTF. The DNA for the CDR3 is TGTGCCAGCAGCCAACAGATGACAGGGGACTATGGCTACACCTTC.

The chain is built from TRBV7-9 and TRBJ2-1; 10 nucleotides match TRBD2. The CDR3 sequence is 14 residues long. V was clipped by 3 bases and J by 9 bases; unmatched bases: 5. Germline assignment: CDR1 SEHNR and CDR2 FQNEAQ (reference sequence). The CDR3 loop reads CASSFSGGAFEQFF. The CDR3 DNA reads TGTGCCAGCAGCTTCAGCGGGGGGGCATTTGAGCAGTTCTTC.

To note about this clone: Sequence at one end of the junction differs from germline and may be a read error. The chain couples TRBV28 to TRBJ1-2, with TRBD1 identical over 7 bases. Germline lookup yields CDR1 MDHEN and CDR2 SYDVKM. The CDR3 runs to 11 residues. The CDR3 spells CASRRRAGTAF. The CDR3 DNA reads as TGTGCCAGCAGACGACGAGCCGGGACAGCCTTC.

This clone showed up just once. The chain is built from TRBV2 and TRBJ2-7; D is perhaps TRBD2 (6 bases). CDR1 is SNHLY and CDR2 is FYNNEI in the germline V gene. The CDR3 consists of 13 residues. Trimming left V 8 bases short and J 0 bases short, with 11 bases between. In DNA, the CDR3 is TGTGCCAGCCGTCCGGGGGACTCCTACGAGCAGTACTTC. Encoded protein: CASRPGDSYEQYF.

The sample holds one count of this clone. The chain carries TRBV6-1 and TRBJ2-7, with a tentative D call TRBD2 (5 bases). Trimming shortened V by 6 bases and J by 3 bases, and 9 bases separated the two germline ends. Per germline, CDR1 MNHNS and CDR2 SASEGT. This CDR3 contains 12 residues. CDR3 residues: CASSPGDYEQYF. DNA of the CDR3: TGTGCCAGCAGCCCCGGGGACTACGAGCAGTACTTC.

The rearrangement uses TRBV28 and TRBJ2-7, with TRBD1 matching over 9 bases. CDR1 and CDR2 (germline): MDHEN, SYDVKM. The CDR3 has 14 residues. V trimming: 4 bases; J trimming: 5 bases; junction bases outside the gene matches: 6. CDR3 in DNA: TGTGCCAGCAGTTCCGGGACAGGGATCCACGAGCAGTACTTC. Translated, it gives CASSSGTGIHEQYF.

The genes are TRBV30 and TRBJ1-1; no firm D call. V dropped 0 bases and J dropped 3 bases, with 11 bases sitting between them. This CDR3 spans 14 amino acids. In germline, CDR1 is GTSNPN, CDR2 SVGIG (reference sequence). CDR3 nucleotides: TGTGCCTGGAGTGTAGGGAGAAGGGACACTGAAGCTTTCTTT. Its translation: CAWSVGRRDTEAFF.